The text below deals with one T cell receptor beta chain. Its antigen is not known. These data belong to a study of cytomegalovirus exposure and HLA in healthy donors. Overall study context: The 120 or so validation repertoires used a platform that matched the one used for the 600 to 700 first-cohort repertoires, as a later analysis reported. Study-wide results and limits: With high specificity and sensitivity, the classifier reportedly diagnosed cytomegalovirus status. Subsequent analysis revealed that first-cohort TCR clusters tended to co-occur in the roughly 120 validation repertoires.

The CDR3 length is 15 residues. Germline CDR1 and CDR2: SGHAT and FQNNGV. V shed 5 bases and J 3 bases; nucleotides not matched to a gene: 7. Assay: immunoSEQ multiplex PCR; the TCRdb copy retains only in-frame clones and omits some. The sample includes approximately 130,000 clones, roughly 90% of them seen just once. The sequence was obtained from a young woman in good health and CMV-seronegative. Sequencing used PBMCs. The V call is TRBV11-2, the J call TRBJ2-7, with 10 bases identical to TRBD2. The CDR3 DNA follows: TGTGCCAGCAGCACATTAGCGGGAGGCCTCTACGAGCAGTACTTC. Its protein product is CASSTLAGGLYEQYF. The full variable domain, in which reference TRBV11-2 and TRBJ2-7 provide the parts outside the CDR3, is EAGVAQSPRYKIIEKRQSVAFWCNPISGHATLYWYQQILGQGPKLLIQFQNNGVVDDSQLPKDRFSAERLKGVDSTLKIQPAKLEDSAVYLCASSTLAGGLYEQYFGPGTRLTVT.